This T cell receptor beta chain came from a study of identical twins. TCRdb used MiXCR to reprocess the 5' RACE reads, holding one entry per CDR3 protein. The sample comprises hundreds of thousands of distinct CDR3 sequences, about 12% of which are singletons, and roughly 7.8% rests with the top ten. The sample holds many counts of this clonotype. CDR1 and CDR2 from the germline V gene are SGHVS and FNYEAQ. This CDR3 is 13 amino acids long. Between the trimmed V and J ends, which lost 5 bases and 8 bases, there was a span of 15 bases. The same data also went into a second study, on yellow fever vaccine responses in identical twins.

Sequences were obtained from CD8+ T cells sorted from blood. The chain carries TRBV7-6 and TRBJ1-1, with D hard to call. The clonotype comes from a woman in her late teens or twenties in good health. The CDR3 DNA reads as TGTGCCAGCAGCGTGAACGGACGTACGGAAGCTTTCTTT. Protein: CASSVNGRTEAFF.